The next 28 T cell receptor beta chains were all read from a single sample in a study of blood T cells in healthy people across ages. A second PCR of 7 to 11 cycles used a sample-barcoded 5' primer and a J-beta primer mix. TCRdb called the 5' RACE reads again in MiXCR, with one record for every CDR3 protein. The sample yields about 1.7 million distinct CDR3 sequences, 28% seen once. The material sequenced was blood. These receptors all come from a woman aged 25-40 years in good health.

The rearrangement uses TRBV18 and TRBJ2-1, with TRBD2 matching over 16 bases. This CDR3 has 17 amino acids. Looked up from germline, CDR1 is KGHSH and CDR2 is LQKENI. V shed 4 bases and J 6 bases; nucleotides not matched to a gene: 6. The CDR3 is CASSLGTSGRAGNEQFF. The DNA of the CDR3 is TGTGCCAGCTCACTAGGGACTAGCGGGAGGGCCGGCAATGAGCAGTTCTTC. The full variable domain, in which reference TRBV18 and TRBJ2-1 provide the parts outside the CDR3, is NAGVMQNPRHLVRRRGQEARLRCSPMKGHSHVYWYRQLPEEGLKFMVYLQKENIIDESGMPKERFSAEFPKEGPSILRIQQVVRGDSAAYFCASSLGTSGRAGNEQFFGPGTRLTVL.

The chain is built from TRBV12-3 or TRBV12-4 and TRBJ2-3, with 7 nucleotides matching TRBD2. The trim removed 3 bases at V and 4 bases at J, leaving 7 bases unmatched. The CDR3 runs to 15 residues. CDR3 bases: TGTGCCAGCAGTTTCAGACGGGGGGAGGCAGATACGCAGTATTTT. Protein: CASSFRRGEADTQYF.

V and J are TRBV24-1 and TRBJ2-3, with TRBD2 as a possible D gene (5 bases). CDR3 size: 15 residues. Trimming cost V 0 bases and J 2 bases, with 8 bases left between them. CDR1 is KGHDR and CDR2 is SFDVKD in the germline V gene. The CDR3 nucleotides read TGTGCCACCAGTGATTTGCGGGGAATCACAGATACGCAGTATTTT. This gives the protein CATSDLRGITDTQYF.

The chain combines TRBV20-1 with TRBJ2-1; D not resolved. Germline CDR1 and CDR2: DFQATT and SNEGSKA (reference sequence). V lost 2 bases and J 7 bases, leaving 9 bases between the germline ends. The CDR3 sequence is 12 residues long. CDR3 DNA sequence: TGCAGTGCTAGACAACCCTGGAATGAGCAGTTCTTC. It specifies CSARQPWNEQFF.

In this sample, this clonotype turned up a few times. The V and J genes are TRBV5-1 and TRBJ2-5; D gene ambiguous. Trimming took off 0 bases at V and 5 bases at J, with 8 bases between the two ends. This CDR3 spans 13 amino acids. Looked up from germline, CDR1 is SGHRS and CDR2 is YFSETQ. In DNA, the CDR3 is TGCGCCAGCAGCTTGGTACCTTCGGAGACCCAGTACTTC. Its translation: CASSLVPSETQYF.

The chain joins TRBV7-6 to TRBJ2-7; 9 nucleotides match TRBD2. V shed 5 bases, J shed 3 bases, and the junction held 5 bases outside the gene matches. CDR1 is SGHVS and CDR2 is FNYEAQ in the germline V gene. The CDR3 is made up of 14 amino acids. The CDR3 region is CASSEVTSGYEQYF. The CDR3 DNA is TGTGCCAGCAGCGAAGTGACTAGCGGCTACGAGCAGTACTTC. Combining the CDR3 with reference TRBV7-6 and TRBJ2-7 gives the whole variable domain GAGVSQSPRYKVTKRGQDVALRCDPISGHVSLYWYRQALGQGPEFLTYFNYEAQQDKSGLPNDRFSAERPEGSISTLTIQRTEQRDSAMYRCASSEVTSGYEQYFGPGTRLTVT.

The chain recombines TRBV27 with TRBJ1-1; D is ambiguous. This CDR3 comprises 16 residues. Looked up from germline, CDR1 is MNHEY and CDR2 is SMNVEV (reference sequence). V lost 3 bases and J 0 bases, leaving 14 bases between the germline ends. The CDR3 loop is CASSFVRGRMNTEAFF. Here the CDR3 DNA reads TGTGCCAGCAGTTTTGTGCGTGGGAGGATGAACACTGAAGCTTTCTTT.

This clonotype was counted at least ten times. The rearrangement links TRBV4-1 to TRBJ1-4; TRBD1 aligns across 7 bases. The CDR3 has 16 amino acids. Per the germline V gene, CDR1 is MGHRA and CDR2 is YSYEKL. V gave up 4 bases and J gave up 6 bases; unmatched junction bases: 11. CDR3: CASSLRFRGSDEKLFF. DNA for the CDR3: TGCGCCAGCAGCCTAAGATTCAGGGGGAGCGATGAAAAACTGTTTTTT.

This clonotype turned up a few times. The chain has TRBV14 and TRBJ2-7; 7 nucleotides match TRBD2. The V gene's germline CDR1 is SGHDN and CDR2 FVKESK. Trimming took 0 bases from V and 6 from J; bases not matched to a gene: 8. The CDR3 covers 15 residues. Written as DNA, the CDR3 is TGTGCCAGCAGCCAAGATGTAGCGGGCCTCGGCGAGCAGTACTTC. This gives the protein CASSQDVAGLGEQYF.

The chain joins TRBV4-1 to TRBJ1-4; maybe TRBD1 (5 bases). Trimming left V 4 bases short and J 0 bases short, with 15 bases between. The CDR3 runs to 17 residues. Germline V gives CDR1 MGHRA, CDR2 YSYEKL. The CDR3 spells CASSLTTVRATNEKLFF. CDR3 DNA: TGCGCCAGCAGCCTCACGACAGTCCGTGCAACTAATGAAAAACTGTTTTTT.

The chain combines TRBV10-3 with TRBJ1-1; D might be TRBD1 (6 bases). The CDR3 is 15 amino acids. Germline CDR1 ENHRY, CDR2 SYGVKD. V was cut by 2 bases and J by 0 bases, with 10 bases left in between. CDR3 sequence reads: CAISETGHMNTEAFF. DNA of the CDR3: TGTGCCATCAGTGAGACGGGACATATGAACACTGAAGCTTTCTTT.

This chain uses TRBV29-1 with TRBJ2-3; 9 positions agree with TRBD2. The CDR3 is 13 amino acids. Germline assignment: CDR1 SQVTM and CDR2 ANQGSEA. The V gene end was trimmed by 6 bases and the J gene end by 9 bases; junction bases not matched to a gene: 10. The DNA for the CDR3 is TGCAGCGTCTCCGGCGGGGGGGCTGAAACGCAGTATTTT. It encodes CSVSGGGAETQYF.

In regard to this clonotype: This sequence may be a read error, since a much larger clone differs from it by one base. This rearrangement joins TRBV4-3 to TRBJ1-2, with a possible D match to TRBD1 (5 bases). This CDR3 spans 16 amino acids. Germline lookup yields CDR1 LGHNA and CDR2 YSLEER. CDR3 amino acids: CSSSRAGDPPDYGYTF. The CDR3 DNA is TGCTCCAGCAGCCGCGCGGGGGACCCCCCCGACTATGGCTACACCTTC.

The chain combines TRBV7-7 with TRBJ2-5; tentatively, D is TRBD1 or TRBD2 (5 bases each). The ends were cut back, 5 bases at V and 5 bases at J, with 15 bases in the middle. The CDR3 has 14 amino acids. CDR1 and CDR2 (germline): SSHAT, FNYEAQ (reference sequence). In DNA, the CDR3 is TGTGCCAGCAGCCCGGACCGCGAGGGGGAGACCCAGTACTTC. It yields the protein CASSPDREGETQYF.

The chain is built from TRBV12-5 and TRBJ1-4, with 9 positions matching TRBD1. The V and J ends lost 7 bases and 7 bases, in that order; junction bases with no gene match: 4. Germline V lookup: CDR1 LGHNT, CDR2 FRNRAP. The CDR3 runs 13 residues. CDR3 nucleotide sequence: TGTGCTAGTGCCCGGACAGGGGCTGAAAAACTGTTTTTT. It translates to CASARTGAEKLFF.

In its sample, this clonotype was seen a few times. This chain connects TRBV28 to TRBJ2-7, with 10 nucleotides matching TRBD1. Germline V gene sequence: CDR1 MDHEN, CDR2 SYDVKM. After removal of 8 bases from V and 5 bases from J, the junction contained 3 bases not matched to a gene. This CDR3 contains 12 residues. The CDR3 DNA reads as TGTGCCAGCTGGGACAGGGGTCACGAGCAGTACTTC. Translated: CASWDRGHEQYF.

As regards this clonotype: One end of the junction fails to match germline, which may point to a read error. CDR3: CASSEERDEQYF. CDR3 DNA sequence: TGTGCCAGCAGTGAAGAGCGAGACGAGCAGTACTTC. The V call is TRBV10-3, the J call TRBJ2-1, with D hard to call. The DNA end lines up better with TRBJ2-7; the J call may be wrong. Germline lookup yields CDR1 ENHRY and CDR2 SYGVKD. This CDR3 spans 12 amino acids.

The chain uses TRBV7-2 and TRBJ1-2; weak D call: TRBD1 (5 bases). The germline V gene encodes CDR1 SGHTA and CDR2 FQGNSA. Trimming took 1 base from V and 0 from J, leaving 9 bases between them. The CDR3 has 15 residues. CDR3 residues: CASSLDSGSNYGYTF. The CDR3 DNA reads as TGTGCCAGCAGCTTAGATTCAGGGTCTAACTATGGCTACACCTTC. The variable domain in full, completed from reference TRBV7-2 and TRBJ1-2, reads GAGVSQSPSNKVTEKGKDVELRCDPISGHTALYWYRQSLGQGLEFLIYFQGNSAPDKSGLPSDRFSAERTGGSVSTLTIQRTQQEDSAVYLCASSLDSGSNYGYTFGSGTRLTVV.

A note on this clonotype: Because the CDR3 is missing its conserved closing phenylalanine or tryptophan, this is likely a read error. The CDR3 region is CASSLALPNEQYC. In nucleotides, the CDR3 is TGTGCCAGCAGCTTAGCCCTTCCTAATGAGCAGTACTGC. The V and J genes are TRBV7-2 and TRBJ2-1; D is uncertain. The DNA end is a closer match to TRBJ2-7, so the J assignment may be wrong. In germline, CDR1 is SGHTA, CDR2 FQGNSA. This CDR3 has 13 amino acids.

This clonotype was recorded at least ten times. V usage is TRBV20-1 and J usage is TRBJ2-1, with 10 bases lining up with TRBD2. The CDR3 has 14 residues. With V trimmed by 5 bases and J by 3 bases, 4 bases remained unmatched. The germline gives CDR1 DFQATT, CDR2 SNEGSKA (reference sequence). The CDR3 DNA is TGCAGTGCTCGAGCTAGCGGGGGCTACAATGAGCAGTTCTTC. It specifies CSARASGGYNEQFF.

This clonotype appeared a few times. The chain employs TRBV20-1 and TRBJ2-3; D gene unclear. The CDR3 extends over 13 amino acids. Germline CDR1 and CDR2: DFQATT and SNEGSKA (reference sequence). V was clipped by 3 bases and J by 2 bases, with 9 bases between them. The CDR3 DNA sequence: TGCAGTGCTAGGCGAAGGACCACAGATACGCAGTATTTT. Translated, it gives CSARRRTTDTQYF.

This clonotype was seen only a few times. This chain links TRBV20-1 with TRBJ2-5, with 8 nucleotides matching TRBD2. The J segment lost 8 bases and the V segment lost 5 bases, leaving 13 bases of the junction unmatched. Germline values: CDR1 DFQATT, CDR2 SNEGSKA (reference sequence). CDR3 size: 14 residues. CDR3 residues: CSAHPGLGGDTQYF. CDR3 DNA: TGCAGTGCTCACCCGGGACTAGGGGGAGATACCCAGTACTTC.

This clonotype was found a few times. The rearrangement joins TRBV20-1 to TRBJ1-1, with D unclear. The CDR3 contains 14 residues. The germline V gene encodes CDR1 DFQATT and CDR2 SNEGSKA (reference sequence). The ends were cut back, 6 bases at V and 5 bases at J, with 19 bases in the middle. The CDR3 DNA reads TGCAGTGCGCATAGGCCGGGGAGCGAGACTGAAGCTTTCTTT. As protein: CSAHRPGSETEAFF.

For the CDR3, the DNA is TGCGCGCAGGGGGGAACGGGCCTCGCCACGAGCTCCTACAATGAGCAGTTCTTC. This sequence encodes CAQGGTGLATSSYNEQFF. The chain joins TRBV5-1 to TRBJ2-1; maybe TRBD1 (7 bases). The CDR3 has 18 amino acids. Germline-derived CDR1 and CDR2 are SGHRS and YFSETQ.

This clonotype was seen a few times. The genes are TRBV5-5 and TRBJ2-7; tentatively, D is TRBD2 (6 bases). V gave up 5 bases and J gave up 0 bases, with 18 bases separating them. CDR3 length equals 16 residues. Germline V gene lookup returns CDR1 SGHKS and CDR2 YYEKEE (reference sequence). The DNA for the CDR3 is TGTGCCAGCAGATCACAACCTATGGGGGGCTCCTACGAGCAGTACTTC. Its translation is CASRSQPMGGSYEQYF.

The gene calls are TRBV20-1 and TRBJ2-3, with 9 positions matching TRBD2. Trimming took 6 bases from V and 2 from J; bases not matched to a gene: 6. Germline V gives CDR1 DFQATT, CDR2 SNEGSKA (reference sequence). The CDR3 totals 14 residues. The DNA for the CDR3 is TGCAGTGCGTTGACTAGCGGATCCACAGATACGCAGTATTTT. It codes for CSALTSGSTDTQYF.

The gene calls are TRBV24-1 and TRBJ2-7; 7 positions agree with TRBD1. J lost 1 base, V lost 3 bases, and 2 bases had no gene match. There are 14 residues in the CDR3. Germline V gene data show CDR1 as KGHDR and CDR2 as SFDVKD. CDR3 bases: TGTGCCACCAGTGATCCGGACAGGTCCTACGAGCAGTACTTC. Translated, it gives CATSDPDRSYEQYF.

The genes are TRBV15 and TRBJ2-7, with 9 bases lining up with TRBD1. The CDR3 is made up of 16 amino acids. Trimming cost V 1 base and J 6 bases; bases outside gene matches: 10. The germline gives CDR1 LNHNV, CDR2 YYDKDF (reference sequence). The CDR3 sequence: CATSRASGQGLSEQYF. As DNA, the CDR3 is TGTGCCACCAGCAGAGCCTCCGGACAGGGGTTGTCCGAGCAGTACTTC.